Following are 8 T cell receptor beta chains from one sample sequenced in a study of memory CD4+ T cells and cytomegalovirus serostatus. Single viable CD3+CD4+CD8-CD45RO+ cells were sorted as the memory CD4+ T cells. Profiling relied on immunoSEQ multiplex PCR, and the TCRdb table lists in-frame clones only, not all of them. Of 52,000 or so clones in the sample, 82% were seen once. Sequenced: memory CD4+ T cells from blood. The receptors here all came from an adult in good health and CMV-seronegative.

This chain joins TRBV29-1 and TRBJ2-5; either TRBD1 or TRBD2 may fit D (5 bases each). V shed 3 bases and J shed 4 bases, with 12 bases lying between them. CDR3 length: 13 residues. In germline, CDR1 is SQVTM, CDR2 ANQGSEA. CDR3 bases: TGCAGCGTTGACGTTTTGGGGGTAGAGACCCAGTACTTC. Its protein is CSVDVLGVETQYF.

A note on this clone: At one of its ends the junction is not consistent with the germline gene, which may arise from a read error. Here the CDR3 DNA reads TGTGCTAGCAGCTCAGGCCTAGGAGAGCAGTTCTTC. This sequence encodes CASSSGLGEQFF. The chain joins TRBV7-7 to TRBJ2-1; D is unclear. Per germline, CDR1 SSHAT and CDR2 FNYEAQ (reference sequence). CDR3 length: 12 residues.

The genes are TRBV5-1 and TRBJ1-6, with D maybe TRBD1 (5 bases). This CDR3 has 18 amino acids. Trimming took off 0 bases at V and 4 bases at J, with 17 bases between the two ends. Germline lookup yields CDR1 SGHRS and CDR2 YFSETQ. The CDR3 spells CASSLDGGISGYNSPLHF. CDR3 sequence (DNA): TGCGCCAGCAGCTTGGACGGGGGGATTTCCGGATATAATTCACCCCTCCACTTT.

The V call is TRBV5-8, the J call TRBJ1-1, with 8 bases matching TRBD1. Germline CDR1 and CDR2: SGHTS and YDEGEE. Germline trimming cut 4 bases from V and 1 base from J; bases unmatched to any gene: 9. The CDR3 length is 16 residues. CDR3 region: CASSPGYGQGNTEAFF. CDR3 DNA: TGTGCCAGCAGCCCCGGATACGGACAGGGGAACACTGAAGCTTTCTTT.

Points on this clone: Mismatch with germline at one junction end may stem from a read error. The chain recombines TRBV9 with TRBJ2-2; D gene unclear. The germline V gene has CDR1 SGDLS and CDR2 YYNGEE. This CDR3 is 14 amino acids long. CDR3 DNA sequence: TGTGCCAGCAGCGTAGCGCCGAACTCCGGGGAGCTGTTTTTT. It yields the protein CASSVAPNSGELFF.

The chain employs TRBV25-1 and TRBJ2-2, with 8 bases identical to TRBD2. The trim removed 3 bases at V and 7 bases at J, leaving 10 bases unmatched. CDR1 and CDR2 (germline): MGHDK, SYGVNS. The CDR3 consists of 16 residues. The CDR3 loop reads CASSDQSGGRGGELFF. CDR3 nucleotides: TGTGCCAGCAGTGATCAGAGCGGGGGCCGTGGCGGGGAGCTGTTTTTT.

This rearrangement joins TRBV4-1 to TRBJ1-4; perhaps TRBD1 as D (6 bases). CDR3 length equals 16 residues. The germline V gene encodes CDR1 MGHRA and CDR2 YSYEKL. Trimming stripped 2 bases from V and 6 bases from J, with 16 bases between. DNA of the CDR3: TGCGCCAGCAGCCAATTCGAACAGGGAGGAGATGAAAAACTGTTTTTT. Protein: CASSQFEQGGDEKLFF.

This clone was detected only a few times. This sequence joins TRBV7-9 and TRBJ1-1; D is unclear. Germline CDR1 is SEHNR and CDR2 is FQNEAQ (reference sequence). The V end was cut by 3 bases, the J end by 3 bases, with 8 bases between. This CDR3 region has 13 residues. CDR3 in amino acids: CASSFIQDTEAFF. CDR3 coding DNA: TGTGCCAGCAGCTTTATTCAGGACACTGAAGCTTTCTTT.